The present T cell receptor (beta chain) was sequenced within a study of OX40 agonist ivuxolimab in advanced cancers. Study summary: Ivuxolimab, an antibody acting as an agonist of OX40 (CD134), was used to treat patients. Partial responses occurred in Three dose-escalation patients, one with hepatocellular carcinoma and two with cutaneous melanoma. General observations from the study: Some nonresponders also had low normalized T-cell clonal expansion.

Libraries were prepared by immunoSEQ multiplex PCR; TCRdb keeps only in-frame clonotypes and omits some of them. Among 69,000 or so clones listed, more than 75% were seen once. Germline V gives CDR1 SGDLS, CDR2 YYNGEE. The CDR3 is 17 amino acids. V lost 0 bases to trimming and J lost 6 bases, with 20 bases between them. Prior autoimmune disease or systemic immunosuppression barred patients. As to this clone: Antigen: not known.

V usage is TRBV9 and J usage is TRBJ2-3; weak D call: TRBD2 (6 bases). The receptor's source is an adult with an advanced solid tumor such as melanoma, head and neck, liver or kidney cancer. This specimen was CD4+ or CD8+ T cells sorted from blood, taken in a trial of the OX40 agonist ivuxolimab. Here the CDR3 DNA reads TGTGCCAGCAGCGTAGTTGGTAGCGGAGGTCTTGGGGATACGCAGTATTTT. Its translation is CASSVVGSGGLGDTQYF.